This T cell receptor beta chain was found in a study of blood T cell repertoires in COVID-19. About the study: From T cells, B-cell-depleted T cells, or PBMCs came the material, which was cDNA or gDNA.

Sequenced by immunoSEQ multiplex PCR; TCRdb stores in-frame clones only, minus some. The sample lists some 220,000 clones; 80% to 85% were seen once. Trimming left V 0 bases short and J 3 bases short, with 6 bases between. There are 13 residues in the CDR3. Germline loops: CDR1 LNHNV, CDR2 YYDKDF (reference sequence). The sequenced sample consisted of peripheral blood. The clonotype originates from a woman aged 55 to 70 with acute or convalescent COVID-19. This chain links TRBV15 with TRBJ2-7; D is uncertain. The CDR3 region has the DNA TGTGCCACCAGCAGAGAGCAGTTCTACGAGCAGTACTTC. Amino acid sequence: CATSREQFYEQYF.